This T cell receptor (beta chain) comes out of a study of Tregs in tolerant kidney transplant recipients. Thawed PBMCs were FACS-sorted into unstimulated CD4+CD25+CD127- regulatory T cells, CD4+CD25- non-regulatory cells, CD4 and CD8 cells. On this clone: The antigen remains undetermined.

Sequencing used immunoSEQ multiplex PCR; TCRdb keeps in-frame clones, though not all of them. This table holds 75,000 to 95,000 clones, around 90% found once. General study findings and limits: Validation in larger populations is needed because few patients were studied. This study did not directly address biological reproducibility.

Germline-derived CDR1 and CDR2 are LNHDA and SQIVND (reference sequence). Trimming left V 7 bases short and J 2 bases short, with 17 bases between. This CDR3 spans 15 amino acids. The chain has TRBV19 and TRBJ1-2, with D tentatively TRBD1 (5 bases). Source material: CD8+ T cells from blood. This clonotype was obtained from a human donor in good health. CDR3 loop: CASTHVRGMNYGYTF. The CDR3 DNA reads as TGTGCCAGTACCCATGTTAGGGGCATGAACTATGGCTACACCTTC.